This T cell receptor beta chain was documented in a study of T cells after posttransplantation cyclophosphamide. Findings and limits, study-wide: Recipient CMV seropositivity and CMV reactivation strongly tracked TRB clonality. Tissue-infiltrating T cells from skin or gut overlapped little with blood T cells. Later blood repertoires were often dominated by clones from the donor CD8+ memory compartment.

TCRdb keeps only in-frame clones here, not all; method: immunoSEQ multiplex PCR. This table holds some 49,000 clones, about 90% found once. This CDR3 spans 16 amino acids. V trimming: 5 bases; J trimming: 1 base; junction bases outside the gene matches: 4. Per the germline V gene, CDR1 is MDHEN and CDR2 is SYDVKM. Peripheral blood was collected from the related graft donor on the marrow donation day. With respect to this clone: Its specificity is unknown.

The specimen was PBMCs. The rearrangement joins TRBV28 to TRBJ2-1; 11 bases are shared with TRBD2. This TCR was sampled from a woman aged 45 to 65 in good health and a related stem cell transplant donor. The CDR3 nucleotides are TGTGCCAGCAGTCCACGGACTAGCGGGTCCTACAATGAGCAGTTCTTC. It codes for CASSPRTSGSYNEQFF.